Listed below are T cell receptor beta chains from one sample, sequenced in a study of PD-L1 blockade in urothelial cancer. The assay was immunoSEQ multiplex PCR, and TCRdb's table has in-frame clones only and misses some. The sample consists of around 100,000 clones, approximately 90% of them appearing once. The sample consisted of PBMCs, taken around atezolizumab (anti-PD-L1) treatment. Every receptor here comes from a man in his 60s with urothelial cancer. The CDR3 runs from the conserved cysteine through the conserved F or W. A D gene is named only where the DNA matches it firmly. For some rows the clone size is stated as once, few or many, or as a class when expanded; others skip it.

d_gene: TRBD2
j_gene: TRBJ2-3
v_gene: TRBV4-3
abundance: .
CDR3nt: TGCGCCAGCAGCCAAGATAGTCAGGGTGTATCGTCTAGCGGGGGCACAGATACGCAGTATTTT
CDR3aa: CASSQDSQGVSSSGGTDTQYF

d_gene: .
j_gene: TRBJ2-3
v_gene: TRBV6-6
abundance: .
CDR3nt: TGTGCCAGCAGTCCTTTTTCCGCAGATACGCAGTATTTT
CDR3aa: CASSPFSADTQYF

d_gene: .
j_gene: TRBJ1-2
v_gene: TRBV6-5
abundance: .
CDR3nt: TGTGCCAGCAGCGACAGAGAGCATGGCTACACCTTC
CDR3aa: CASSDREHGYTF

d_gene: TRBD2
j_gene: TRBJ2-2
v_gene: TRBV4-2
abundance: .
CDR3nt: TGTGCCAGCAGCCCCTCGACTAGCGGGACGAACACCGGGGAGCTGTTTTTT
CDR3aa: CASSPSTSGTNTGELFF

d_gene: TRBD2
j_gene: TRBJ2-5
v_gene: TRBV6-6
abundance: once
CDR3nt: TGTGCCAGCAGCCTGCGCGGGGGGGGCCCAGAGACCCAGTACTTC
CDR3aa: CASSLRGGGPETQYF

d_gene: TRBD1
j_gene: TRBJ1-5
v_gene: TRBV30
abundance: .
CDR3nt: TGTGCCTGGAGGCCGAAGGCAGGGGGCGGACAGCCCCAGCATTTT
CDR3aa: CAWRPKAGGGQPQHF

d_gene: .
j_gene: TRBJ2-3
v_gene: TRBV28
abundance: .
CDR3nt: TGTGCCAGCAGTTTGGCGGGGACCACAGATACGCAGTATTTT
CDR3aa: CASSLAGTTDTQYF

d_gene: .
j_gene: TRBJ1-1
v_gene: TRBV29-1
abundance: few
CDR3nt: TGCAGCGTGACAGACCCCACTGAAGCTTTCTTT
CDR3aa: CSVTDPTEAFF

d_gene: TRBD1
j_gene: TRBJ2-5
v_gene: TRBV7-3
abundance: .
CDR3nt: TGTGCCAGCAGCTTAGGGACAGAAGAGACCCAGTACTTC
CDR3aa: CASSLGTEETQYF

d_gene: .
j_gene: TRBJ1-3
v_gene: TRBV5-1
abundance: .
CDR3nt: TGCGCCAGCAGCTTGGGTCGCGGGGGAGACACCATATATTTT
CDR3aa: CASSLGRGGDTIYF

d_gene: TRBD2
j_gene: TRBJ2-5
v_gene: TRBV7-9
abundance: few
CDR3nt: TGTGCCAGCGGAGGGGAGGGGAACCAAGAGACCCAGTACTTC
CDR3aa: CASGGEGNQETQYF

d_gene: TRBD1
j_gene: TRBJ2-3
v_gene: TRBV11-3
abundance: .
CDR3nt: TGTGCCAGCAGCTTGGGACAGACTAGCACAGATACGCAGTATTTT
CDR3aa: CASSLGQTSTDTQYF

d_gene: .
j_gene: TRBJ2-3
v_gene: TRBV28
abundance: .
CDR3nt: TGTGCCAGCAGTTTAGCGGGAAGGCCCAACACAGATACGCAGTATTTT
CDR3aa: CASSLAGRPNTDTQYF

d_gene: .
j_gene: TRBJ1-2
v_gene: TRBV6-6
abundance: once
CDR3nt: TGTGCCAGCAGTTCGCTACAGGGATTGAATGGCTACACCTTC
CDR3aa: CASSSLQGLNGYTF

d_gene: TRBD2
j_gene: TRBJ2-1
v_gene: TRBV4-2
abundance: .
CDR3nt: TGTGCCAGCAGCCAAGATGGCGGGGGGGTGCACAATGAGCAGTTCTTC
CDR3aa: CASSQDGGGVHNEQFF

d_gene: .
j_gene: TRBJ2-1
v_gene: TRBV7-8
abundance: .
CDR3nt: TGTGCCAGCTCAACCCAGGGTGGAGAAGAGCAGTTCTTC
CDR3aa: CASSTQGGEEQFF

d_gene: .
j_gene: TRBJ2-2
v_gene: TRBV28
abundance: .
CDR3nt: TGTGCCAGCACCGGGGGGCTAAACACCGGGGAGCTGTTTTTT
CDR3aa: CASTGGLNTGELFF

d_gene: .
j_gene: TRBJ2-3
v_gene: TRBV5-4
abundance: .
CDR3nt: TGTGCCAGCAGCGGCGCCGGAGTCGATACGCAGTATTTT
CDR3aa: CASSGAGVDTQYF

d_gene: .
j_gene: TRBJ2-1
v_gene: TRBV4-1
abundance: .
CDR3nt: TGCGCCAGCAGCCAAGATCGACTGTCAGGGCTCAATGAGCAGTTCTTC
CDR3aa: CASSQDRLSGLNEQFF

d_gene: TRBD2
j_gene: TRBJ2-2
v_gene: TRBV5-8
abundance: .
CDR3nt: TGTGCCAGCAGCTGGACGAGCGGGACGGTGTCCGGGGAGCTGTTTTTT
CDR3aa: CASSWTSGTVSGELFF

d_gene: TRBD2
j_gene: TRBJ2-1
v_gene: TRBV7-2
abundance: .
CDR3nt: TGTGCCAGCAAAGGAGGACTAGCGGGAGCCCCCGGGCAGTTCTTC
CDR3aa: CASKGGLAGAPGQFF

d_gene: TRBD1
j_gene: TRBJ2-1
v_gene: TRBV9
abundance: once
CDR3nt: TGTGCCAGCAGCACCACAGGGGGCGGTGAGCAGTTCTTC
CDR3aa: CASSTTGGGEQFF

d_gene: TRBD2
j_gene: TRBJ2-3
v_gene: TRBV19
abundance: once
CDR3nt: TGTGCCAGTAGTATGGGCGGGAGCGCAGATACGCAGTATTTT
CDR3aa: CASSMGGSADTQYF

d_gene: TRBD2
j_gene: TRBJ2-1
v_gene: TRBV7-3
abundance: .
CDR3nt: TGTGCCAGCAGCTTCAGCGGGGGGCAGAACAATGAGCAGTTCTTC
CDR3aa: CASSFSGGQNNEQFF

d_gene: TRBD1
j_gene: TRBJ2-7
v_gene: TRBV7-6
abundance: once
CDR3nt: TGTGCCAGCAGCTTCGGGACAGAGTCCTACGAGCAGTACTTC
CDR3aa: CASSFGTESYEQYF

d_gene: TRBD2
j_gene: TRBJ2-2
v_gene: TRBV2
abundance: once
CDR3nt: TGTGCCAGCAGGGGGACTAGCGGGTCCGCCGGGGAGCTGTTTTTT
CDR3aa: CASRGTSGSAGELFF

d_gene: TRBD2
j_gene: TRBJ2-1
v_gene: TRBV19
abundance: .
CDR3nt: TGTGCCAGTAGTATCTCACTAGCGGGGGCACCCTACAATGAGCAGTTCTTC
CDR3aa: CASSISLAGAPYNEQFF

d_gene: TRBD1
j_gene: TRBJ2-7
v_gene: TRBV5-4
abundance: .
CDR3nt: TGTGCCAGCACCGCGGGACAGGGGACTTCCTACGAGCAGTACTTC
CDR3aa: CASTAGQGTSYEQYF

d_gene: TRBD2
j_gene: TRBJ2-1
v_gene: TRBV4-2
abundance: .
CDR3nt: TGTGCCAGCAGCCCGGGACTAGCGGGCCCAAATGAGCAGTTCTTC
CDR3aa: CASSPGLAGPNEQFF

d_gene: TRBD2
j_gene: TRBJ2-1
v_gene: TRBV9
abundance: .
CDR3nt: TGTGCCAGCAGCGTAGGCGGCGGGAGGGCCGCGTACAATGAGCAGTTCTTC
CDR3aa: CASSVGGGRAAYNEQFF

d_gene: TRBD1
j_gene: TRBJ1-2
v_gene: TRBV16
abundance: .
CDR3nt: TGTGCCAGCAGCCAATTGGACAGGGGGCCCGGAAACTATGGCTACACCTTC
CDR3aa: CASSQLDRGPGNYGYTF

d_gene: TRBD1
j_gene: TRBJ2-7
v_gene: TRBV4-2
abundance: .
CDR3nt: TGTGCCAGCAGCCCCCAGGACAGGGGTCACGAGCAGTACTTC
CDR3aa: CASSPQDRGHEQYF

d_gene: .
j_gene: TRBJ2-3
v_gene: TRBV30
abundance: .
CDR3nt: TGTGCCTGCTACGAAACGGGGGATACGCAGTATTTT
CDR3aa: CACYETGDTQYF

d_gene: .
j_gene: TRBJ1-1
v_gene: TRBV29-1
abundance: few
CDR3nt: TGCAGCGTACCCGTCAATGGGGGGGTGAACACTGAAGCTTTCTTT
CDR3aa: CSVPVNGGVNTEAFF

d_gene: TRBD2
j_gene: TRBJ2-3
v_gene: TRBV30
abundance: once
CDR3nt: TGTGCCTGGAAATCCGGGACTAGGTACTCAGATACGCAGTATTTT
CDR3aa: CAWKSGTRYSDTQYF

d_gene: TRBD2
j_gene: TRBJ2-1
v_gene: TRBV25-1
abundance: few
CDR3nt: TGTGCCAGCAGCGTCGGTCGGGGGGGGACTTACAATGAGCAGTTCTTC
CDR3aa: CASSVGRGGTYNEQFF

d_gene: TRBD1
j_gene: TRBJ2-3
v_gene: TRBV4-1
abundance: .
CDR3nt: TGCGCCAGCAGCCAAGGGACAGGGGCGAGCACAGATACGCAGTATTTT
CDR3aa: CASSQGTGASTDTQYF

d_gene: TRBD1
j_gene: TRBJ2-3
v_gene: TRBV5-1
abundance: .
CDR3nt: TGCGCCAGCAGCTTAGAGACAGGGGAGGCAGATACGCAGTATTTT
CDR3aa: CASSLETGEADTQYF

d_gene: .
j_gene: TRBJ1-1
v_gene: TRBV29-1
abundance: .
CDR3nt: TGCAGCGTTGGACCAGGACAGTCGAACACTGAAGCTTTCTTT
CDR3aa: CSVGPGQSNTEAFF

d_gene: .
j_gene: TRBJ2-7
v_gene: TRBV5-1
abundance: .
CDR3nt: TGCGCCAGCAGCTTGAGGGGTTTCTCCTACGAGCAGTACTTC
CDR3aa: CASSLRGFSYEQYF

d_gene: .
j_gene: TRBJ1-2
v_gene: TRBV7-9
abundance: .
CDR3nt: TGTGCCAGCAGCTTACTGGAGGCCCTTAACTATGGCTACACCTTC
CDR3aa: CASSLLEALNYGYTF

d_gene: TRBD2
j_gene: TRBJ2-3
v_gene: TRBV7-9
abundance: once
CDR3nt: TGTGCCAGCAGCTTAGCGGTTGGTAGCGGGGGGGATACGCAGTATTTT
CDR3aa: CASSLAVGSGGDTQYF

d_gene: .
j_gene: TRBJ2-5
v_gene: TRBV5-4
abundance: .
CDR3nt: TGTGCCAGCAGCTTGGGGACCGGGGGACAAGAGACCCAGTACTTC
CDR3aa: CASSLGTGGQETQYF

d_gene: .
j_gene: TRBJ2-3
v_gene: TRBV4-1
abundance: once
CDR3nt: TGCGCCAGCAGCCAAGAGCAAGCGGGCACAGATACGCAGTATTTT
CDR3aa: CASSQEQAGTDTQYF

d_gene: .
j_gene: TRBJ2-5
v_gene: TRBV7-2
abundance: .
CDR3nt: TGTGCCAGCAGGAGGGGGGGCAGCGAAGAGACCCAGTACTTC
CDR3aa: CASRRGGSEETQYF

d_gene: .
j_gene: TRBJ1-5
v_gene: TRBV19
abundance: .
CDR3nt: TGTGCCAGTAGTATAGTTTCAGCGGGTTATCAGCCCCAGCATTTT
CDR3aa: CASSIVSAGYQPQHF

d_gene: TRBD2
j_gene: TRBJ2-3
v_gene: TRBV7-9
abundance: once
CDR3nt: TGTGCCAGCAGCTTAAGCGGGGGGAGGGCCCTCTTGACAGATACGCAGTATTTT
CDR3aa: CASSLSGGRALLTDTQYF

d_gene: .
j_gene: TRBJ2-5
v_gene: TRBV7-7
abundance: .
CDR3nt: TGTGCCAGCAGCGGGGGCCCGAAGGAGACCCAGTACTTC
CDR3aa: CASSGGPKETQYF

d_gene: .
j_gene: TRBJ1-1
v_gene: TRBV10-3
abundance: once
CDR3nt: TGTGCCAGTAATCTGGGGGCTAACACTGAAGCTTTCTTT
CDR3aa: CASNLGANTEAFF